The 21 T cell receptor beta chains in this list originate from one sample, sequenced in a study of CD8 T cells in ankylosing spondylitis. Which antigens these TCRs recognize remains unknown. Study results and limitations: Made up of eight highly homologous variants, a TCR beta motif appeared characteristic of ankylosing spondylitis blood.

One entry per CDR3 protein, called by TCRdb with MiXCR from the 5' RACE reads. This sample has some 800,000 distinct CDR3 sequences; approximately 10% occur once, and the top ten carry 0.51%. The specimen was blood, either unsorted or a sorted T cell fraction (not recorded which). These receptors all come from a male donor with ankylosing spondylitis.

This clonotype has more than one count but fewer than ten. The V call is TRBV7-8, the J call TRBJ1-2; D unresolved. V lost 6 bases and J 6 bases, leaving 14 bases between the germline ends. Germline loops: CDR1 SGHVS, CDR2 FQNEAQ. This CDR3 is 13 amino acids long. The CDR3 nucleotides are TGTGCCAGCAGTTTTCGGACGGGGAATGGCTACACCTTC. Protein sequence: CASSFRTGNGYTF.

This chain uses TRBV6-5 with TRBJ2-1; tentatively, D is TRBD2 (6 bases). The CDR3 runs 15 residues. V dropped 1 base and J dropped 4 bases, with 11 bases sitting between them. Germline V gene lookup returns CDR1 MNHEY and CDR2 SVGAGI. In nucleotides, the CDR3 is TGTGCCAGCAGTTACTGGGCGGGATTATACAATGAGCAGTTCTTC. This sequence encodes CASSYWAGLYNEQFF.

The chain joins TRBV6-5 to TRBJ2-2; D is ambiguous. This CDR3 has 14 residues. V lost 0 bases and J 1 base, leaving 3 bases between the germline ends. The germline CDR1 and CDR2 sequences are MNHEY and SVGAGI. For the CDR3, the DNA is TGTGCCAGCAGTTACTCTGTGAACACCGGGGAGCTGTTTTTT. It encodes CASSYSVNTGELFF.

The table lists this clonotype with a few counts. The CDR3 sequence is CASSLVQGANSPLHF. The CDR3 DNA reads TGTGCCAGCAGCTTAGTGCAGGGTGCGAATTCACCCCTCCACTTT. The chain recombines TRBV7-2 with TRBJ1-6; D is perhaps TRBD1 (5 bases). CDR1 is SGHTA and CDR2 is FQGNSA in the germline V gene. The CDR3 is 15 amino acids. Trimming removed 1 base from V and 7 bases from J, with 11 bases in between.

This clonotype turned up a few times. The CDR3 sequence: CSASGGGKETQYF. The CDR3, as DNA: TGCAGTGCTAGCGGGGGAGGAAAAGAGACCCAGTACTTC. The J gene is TRBJ2-5, the V gene TRBV20-1, with D tentatively TRBD2 (6 bases). The V end lost 3 bases, the J end lost 3 bases, and 11 bases lay between the germline ends. This CDR3 has 13 residues. The germline V gene has CDR1 DFQATT and CDR2 SNEGSKA (reference sequence).

In its sample, this clonotype was seen many times. V usage is TRBV20-1 and J usage is TRBJ1-2; the D gene is possibly TRBD1 (6 bases). Trimming took off 4 bases at V and 2 bases at J, with 11 bases between the two ends. CDR1 DFQATT and CDR2 SNEGSKA come from the germline V gene (reference sequence). The CDR3 runs 13 residues. CDR3 in amino acids: CSANRDNNYGYTF. Here the CDR3 DNA reads TGCAGTGCTAACCGGGACAACAACTATGGCTACACCTTC.

The V call is TRBV19, the J call TRBJ1-3, with D hard to call. There are 15 residues in the CDR3. Germline CDR1 and CDR2: LNHDA and SQIVND (reference sequence). Trimming removed 3 bases from V and 0 bases from J, with 9 bases in between. This chain's CDR3 is CASSIQPNSGNTIYF. In DNA form, the CDR3 reads TGTGCCAGTAGTATTCAACCGAACTCTGGAAACACCATATATTTT.

The chain combines TRBV27 with TRBJ2-7; TRBD1 matches 7 bases. V shed 6 bases, J shed 5 bases, and the junction held 7 bases outside the gene matches. This CDR3 is built from 13 residues. CDR1 is MNHEY and CDR2 is SMNVEV in the germline V gene (reference sequence). The CDR3 loop is CASSVDRDHEQYF. CDR3 bases: TGTGCCAGCAGCGTCGACAGGGACCACGAGCAGTACTTC.

This chain uses TRBV7-9 with TRBJ1-5, with D unclear. The V gene lost 6 bases and the J gene lost 6 bases, with 12 bases spanning the gap. Germline V lookup: CDR1 SEHNR, CDR2 FQNEAQ (reference sequence). The CDR3 sequence is 13 residues long. DNA for the CDR3: TGTGCCAGCAGGGCCGGGTTGGGTCAGCCCCAGCATTTT. It yields the protein CASRAGLGQPQHF.

This clonotype was seen repeatedly, ten times or more. The CDR3 end shows no conserved phenylalanine or tryptophan, and so a read error is likely. The DNA is omitted, as the CDR3 cannot be located on it reliably, and the CDR3 follows TCRdb's listing. The chain carries TRBV10-3 and TRBJ2-1; TRBD1, as called in the table, went unchecked against the DNA. Germline CDR1 reads ENHRY; CDR2 reads SYGVKD. The CDR3 has 13 amino acids, counting both end residues. CDR3 protein: CAISESKDRPREM.

The chain joins TRBV4-3 to TRBJ2-3; unclear D gene. This CDR3 is built from 15 residues. Germline V gene sequence: CDR1 LGHNA, CDR2 YSLEER. V gave up 0 bases and J gave up 0 bases, with 7 bases separating them. CDR3 coding DNA: TGCGCCAGCAGCCAAGATGTACCTAGCACAGATACGCAGTATTTT. Amino acid sequence: CASSQDVPSTDTQYF.

The V and J genes are TRBV5-1 and TRBJ1-1, with D hard to call. CDR3 length: 14 residues. Between the trimmed V and J ends, which lost 0 bases and 3 bases, there was a span of 9 bases. Per the germline V gene, CDR1 is SGHRS and CDR2 is YFSETQ. The CDR3: CASSLVGFDTEAFF. The CDR3 DNA is TGCGCCAGCAGCTTGGTGGGATTCGACACTGAAGCTTTCTTT.

A few counts support this clonotype. The chain has TRBV6-1 and TRBJ1-1; TRBD1 matches 8 bases. Germline CDR1 and CDR2: MNHNS and SASEGT. The CDR3 has 15 amino acids. Trimming at V came to 4 bases and at J to 3 bases, leaving 7 bases not matched to a gene. This CDR3 reads CASSGGNRGYTEAFF. DNA of the CDR3: TGTGCCAGCAGTGGAGGGAACAGGGGGTACACTGAAGCTTTCTTT.

The chain combines TRBV7-2 with TRBJ1-4; TRBD1 is a possible D gene (6 bases). The V end lost 6 bases, the J end lost 7 bases, and 12 bases lay between the germline ends. The CDR3 covers 13 residues. Looked up from germline, CDR1 is SGHTA and CDR2 is FQGNSA. CDR3 residues: CASRGQNREKLFF. CDR3 nucleotides: TGTGCCAGCAGAGGACAGAATCGTGAAAAACTGTTTTTT.

V gene TRBV6-1 combines with J gene TRBJ2-1; D unresolved. CDR1 MNHNS and CDR2 SASEGT come from the germline V gene. CDR3 length: 11 amino acids. With 7 bases removed from V and 4 bases from J, the gap between germline ends came to 5 bases. The CDR3 sequence is CASNTYNEQFF. Written as DNA, the CDR3 is TGTGCCAGCAACACATACAATGAGCAGTTCTTC.

V is TRBV28 and J is TRBJ1-2, with TRBD1 matching 9 bases. The CDR3 sequence is 14 residues long. Germline V gene lookup returns CDR1 MDHEN and CDR2 SYDVKM. The J segment lost 7 bases and the V segment lost 6 bases, leaving 9 bases of the junction unmatched. The CDR3 bases are TGTGCCAGCAGATTACAGGGGGCGCTTGGTGGCTACACCTTC. Residues: CASRLQGALGGYTF.

This clonotype was seen only a few times. The chain uses TRBV5-1 and TRBJ2-3; 7 nucleotides align to TRBD1. Looked up from germline, CDR1 is SGHRS and CDR2 is YFSETQ. The V gene end was trimmed by 1 base and the J gene end by 7 bases; junction bases not matched to a gene: 6. The CDR3 is 14 amino acids. The CDR3 coding sequence is TGCGCCAGCAGCTTGCCCACAGGGGAGAATACGCAGTATTTT. As protein: CASSLPTGENTQYF.

The chain carries TRBV20-1 and TRBJ2-5; D is uncertain. CDR3 size: 12 residues. Trimming removed 3 bases from V and 3 bases from J, with 8 bases in between. Per the germline V gene, CDR1 is DFQATT and CDR2 is SNEGSKA (reference sequence). The CDR3 DNA sequence: TGCAGTGCTAGTGGTGGGAAAGAGACCCAGTACTTC. It is translated as CSASGGKETQYF.

As concerns this clonotype: A read error may produce the germline difference seen at one junction end. This chain connects TRBV7-2 to TRBJ2-6, with a possible D match to TRBD1 (6 bases). This CDR3 has 17 residues. Germline V gene lookup returns CDR1 SGHTA and CDR2 FQGNSA. CDR3: CASSFSLQGYRANVLTF. CDR3 DNA: TGTGCCAGTAGCTTTTCCCTACAGGGTTATCGGGCCAACGTCCTGACTTTC. Filled out from reference TRBV7-2 and TRBJ2-6, the complete variable domain reads GAGVSQSPSNKVTEKGKDVELRCDPISGHTALYWYRQSLGQGLEFLIYFQGNSAPDKSGLPSDRFSAERTGGSVSTLTIQRTQQEDSAVYLCASSFSLQGYRANVLTFGAGSRLTVL.

The rearrangement uses TRBV24-1 and TRBJ2-1; 10 bases map to TRBD2. From germline, CDR1 is KGHDR and CDR2 SFDVKD. CDR3 length equals 20 residues. V was pared by 7 bases and J by 1 base, with 18 bases of the junction left unmatched. CDR3 in amino acids: CATSEKLPSASGSSYNEQFF. The CDR3 bases are TGTGCCACCAGCGAAAAGCTTCCCTCGGCTAGCGGGAGTTCCTACAATGAGCAGTTCTTC.

This clonotype was detected ten times or more. The rearrangement links TRBV24-1 to TRBJ2-2; D gene ambiguous. The CDR3 sequence is 15 residues long. Trimming took 6 bases from V and 0 from J, leaving 10 bases between them. CDR1 KGHDR and CDR2 SFDVKD come from the germline V gene. The CDR3 is CATSSSNANTGELFF. CDR3 bases: TGTGCCACCAGTTCCAGTAACGCGAACACCGGGGAGCTGTTTTTT.